This T cell receptor beta chain was profiled in a study of identical twins (dated by TCRdb to the mid-2010s). The study in broad terms: To test whether fetal clonotypes persist, this study deep-sequenced TCR alpha and beta repertoires from monozygotic twins, from unrelated adults of various ages, and from cord blood. To rule out contamination, the twin experiments were replicated at different times with different library preparation protocols. Beyond this particular receptor, the publication reports: Abundant cord blood beta clonotypes had fewer insertions, young adult naive repertoires showed a similar but weaker trend, and memory repertoires showed no such trend. Invariant T cells such as MAIT and iNKT could partly confound zero-insertion analyses, although diverse VJ usage argued against such confounding for most clonotypes. Because the same donors could not be followed over many years, the conclusions depended on cross-sectional statistical analysis. In monozygotic twins, recombination models systematically underestimated out-of-frame TCR alpha sharing, but the models matched the sharing seen between unrelated individuals. A weaker excess of twin sharing was found in beta out-of-frame sequences because the signal-to-noise ratio was lowered by fewer shared sequences. Compared with coincidental sharing between unrelated individuals, out-of-frame TCR alpha sequences shared between twins showed an excess of sequences with low generation probability.

Library generation was performed with 5' RACE. The data were produced on an Illumina HiSeq 2000. A universal primer binding site was added through template switching, and the final cDNA carried a unique molecular identifier so that TCR cDNA molecules could be counted accurately. First-strand cDNA for TCR alpha and beta chains was synthesized from specific primers in the conserved constant-segment region. To control for contamination, every cDNA library was double barcoded, receiving both a SMART-Mk sample barcode and Illumina barcodes. TruSeq adapter sequences, together with Illumina sample barcodes, were added in two successive PCR steps. The Illumina HiSeq platform was used with custom primers to sequence TCR alpha and beta cDNA libraries. Under the source paper's analysis protocol: MiGEC processed the raw reads to extract unique molecular identifiers, while MiXCR was used to determine the CDR3 positions. For each individual, recombination models were inferred using an EM algorithm with the repgenHMM and IGoR tools. Shared clonotypes were analyzed with the tcR package in R, and sharing was normalized by the product of cloneset sizes. To study raw recombination free of thymic and clonal selection effects, out-of-frame nonproductive sequences were analyzed. TCRdb applied fastp at Q25 and MiXCR to the public reads, then kept only in-frame beta chains. Merged by CDR3 protein, the rows form single entries marked with the most common genes and DNA. The V and J calls follow TCRdb's processing rather than the paper's. In all, the sample holds 1.5 million to 2 million distinct CDR3 sequences, and about 30% of those were seen once. The ten largest clones capture 0.25% to 0.3% of the sample.

All donors were healthy Caucasians. Inclusive of the bounding cysteine and phenylalanine, the CDR3 is 16 residues long. The DNA shown is the 48-base CDR3, in frame from base 1. V is shortened by 4 bases, J by 1 base, and the region joining them spans 17 bases. CDR1 is given as SGHRS and CDR2 as YFSETQ, both from the germline V gene. A word on this clonotype: Its antigen remains undetermined. The input lacks base qualities; no much larger clone sits a single base away.

The specimen sequenced was cord blood. This sequence originates from a newborn girl in good health. The sequence joins TRBV5-1 to TRBJ2-5, and TRBD2 may be the D gene, going by 5 matching bases. The CDR3 corresponds to CASSTRGRGIQETQYF. The nucleotides are TGCGCCAGCAGCACTCGCGGCCGAGGGATCCAAGAGACCCAGTACTTC.